This T cell receptor (beta chain) was identified during a study of post-analysis software for immune sequencing data. Study conclusions and caveats: Comparison of patients with controls showed 4 to 6 TRBV segments more frequent in patients, TRBV5-6, TRBV5-1 and TRBV20-1 among them.

Germline V gives CDR1 KGHSH, CDR2 LQKENI. This CDR3 comprises 15 residues. V was cut by 3 bases and J by 8 bases, with 17 bases left in between. Unique molecular identifiers had been added to the TCR beta cDNA libraries. TCRdb analysed the PCR reads with MiXCR anew, one entry per CDR3 protein. The profile shows approximately 350,000 distinct CDR3 sequences, approximately 38% of them singletons. Concerning this clonotype: No antigen is known for it.

Sequencing was carried out using blood. The sequence was obtained from a girl aged 5 to 17 with multiple sclerosis. This sequence joins TRBV18 and TRBJ2-4, with D possibly matching TRBD1 (6 bases). In nucleotides, the CDR3 is TGTGCCAGCTCACCCCGGGCGACCCCAGGGGACATTCAGTACTTC. Its protein product is CASSPRATPGDIQYF.